Presented here are 19 T cell receptor beta chains from one specimen sequenced in a study of T cells in Graves' hyperthyroidism and ophthalmopathy. RNA transcripts were the template for amplifying TCR beta CDR3 regions. TCR CDR3 regions were first amplified by RT-PCR with HTBI primers. TCRdb re-derived calls from the multiplex PCR reads in MiXCR, one entry per CDR3 protein. This table has fewer than 700,000 distinct CDR3 sequences, 15% to 20% appearing once. Sequenced sample: blood. The receptor source for this set is a woman in her thirties with Graves' hyperthyroidism.

The chain recombines TRBV5-1 with TRBJ1-6; 7 nucleotides agree with TRBD1. V trimming: 0 bases; J trimming: 5 bases; junction bases outside the gene matches: 11. Germline loops: CDR1 SGHRS, CDR2 YFSETQ. The CDR3 contains 18 residues. CDR3 loop: CASSLVLFRDRDNSPLHF. The DNA of the CDR3 is TGCGCCAGCAGCTTGGTACTCTTCCGGGACAGAGATAATTCACCCCTCCACTTT.

This clonotype showed up many times. This chain joins TRBV5-5 and TRBJ2-7; 7 bases map to TRBD2. The germline gives CDR1 SGHKS, CDR2 YYEKEE (reference sequence). The CDR3 is 17 residues long. With 1 base clipped from V and 7 bases from J, the junction kept 17 bases outside the gene matches. In DNA form, the CDR3 reads TGTGCCAGCAGCTTGAATGTTGCCAGCGGGGTTACGGGGGAGCAGTACTTC. Encoded protein: CASSLNVASGVTGEQYF. Drawing the rest from reference TRBV5-5 and TRBJ2-7, the complete variable domain is DAGVTQSPTHLIKTRGQQVTLRCSPISGHKSVSWYQQVLGQGPQFIFQYYEKEERGRGNFPDRFSARQFPNYSSELNVNALLLGDSALYLCASSLNVASGVTGEQYFGPGTRLTVT.

The chain joins TRBV20-1 to TRBJ1-6; TRBD1 is a possible D gene (6 bases). Germline V gene data show CDR1 as DFQATT and CDR2 as SNEGSKA (reference sequence). V lost 6 bases, J lost 6 bases, and 15 bases lay in between. This CDR3 has 14 amino acids. Written as DNA, the CDR3 is TGCAGTGCCAGTAGAGACAGGAGTAATTCACCCCTCCACTTT. Its protein is CSASRDRSNSPLHF.

This clonotype showed up just a few times. The chain employs TRBV5-6 and TRBJ1-6, with D uncertain. Deletions cut 0 bases from V and 8 bases from J, with 9 bases between. CDR1 is SGHDT, CDR2 YYEEEE, per germline. CDR3 length equals 14 residues. The CDR3 reads CASSLVPDHSPLHF. The DNA of the CDR3 is TGTGCCAGCAGCTTGGTTCCGGACCATTCACCCCTCCACTTT.

This clonotype has a count of ten or more. The chain employs TRBV20-1 and TRBJ2-3; D ambiguous. Looked up from germline, CDR1 is DFQATT and CDR2 is SNEGSKA (reference sequence). The CDR3 extends over 14 amino acids. V lost 2 bases to trimming and J lost 0 bases, with 9 bases between them. This CDR3 reads CSARTDTSTDTQYF. The CDR3 DNA sequence: TGCAGTGCTAGAACAGATACTAGCACAGATACGCAGTATTTT.

V gene TRBV20-1 combines with J gene TRBJ1-2, with unresolved D. V was shortened by 5 bases and J by 4 bases, with 20 bases between the two germline ends. The CDR3 spans 15 residues. CDR1 is DFQATT, CDR2 SNEGSKA, per germline (reference sequence). CDR3 coding DNA: TGCAGTGCTCCCCAAGGGAATGAGGGATCCTATGGCTACACCTTC. This codes for CSAPQGNEGSYGYTF.

The chain recombines TRBV6-1 with TRBJ2-5, with TRBD1 matching 7 bases. Germline V gene lookup returns CDR1 MNHNS and CDR2 SASEGT. This CDR3 has 14 amino acids. Trimming at V came to 7 bases and at J to 2 bases, leaving 7 bases not matched to a gene. CDR3 amino acids: CASKRQGSQETQYF. The DNA of the CDR3 is TGTGCCAGCAAGAGACAGGGATCTCAAGAGACCCAGTACTTC.

This clonotype was observed a few times. This rearrangement joins TRBV11-2 to TRBJ2-7; TRBD1 matches 10 bases. The ends lost 2 bases at V and 6 bases at J; junction bases unmatched: 22. The germline CDR1 and CDR2 sequences are SGHAT and FQNNGV. The CDR3 totals 20 residues. The CDR3 loop is CASSLFLRVGTGEIFLEQYF. CDR3 nucleotides: TGTGCCAGCAGCTTATTCCTCCGCGTGGGGACAGGGGAAATCTTCCTCGAGCAGTACTTC.

This clonotype was picked up many times. Relative to the germline gene, one junction end is altered; a read error may explain this. The chain is built from TRBV5-1 and TRBJ2-7, with no clear D. CDR3 size: 14 residues. The germline V gene has CDR1 SGHRS and CDR2 YFSETQ. CDR3 DNA sequence: TGTGCCAGCAGCTTAGTGGTCGGCAGCTACGAGCAGTACTTC. It codes for CASSLVVGSYEQYF.

Ten or more counts support this clonotype. The rearrangement links TRBV28 to TRBJ1-5; weak D call: TRBD1 (5 bases). The V end was cut by 2 bases, the J end by 8 bases, with 25 bases between. Germline CDR1 MDHEN, CDR2 SYDVKM. This CDR3 has 18 amino acids. CDR3: CASSLRLFGSGKLEPQHF. CDR3 sequence (DNA): TGTGCCAGCAGTTTACGCCTTTTTGGGTCAGGGAAGTTGGAGCCCCAGCATTTT.

This clonotype showed up many times. In DNA, the CDR3 is TGTGCCAGCAGCACTCACTTAGGGGGCACAGATACGCAGTATTTT. Protein sequence: CASSTHLGGTDTQYF. The chain carries TRBV28 and TRBJ2-3; TRBD1 is a possible D gene (5 bases). The V end lost 6 bases, the J end lost 1 base, and 14 bases lay between the germline ends. Germline V gives CDR1 MDHEN, CDR2 SYDVKM. The CDR3 extends over 15 amino acids.

This clonotype was recorded at least ten times. The chain combines TRBV28 with TRBJ1-6, with 8 bases that match TRBD1. The CDR3 has 16 amino acids. The germline V gene encodes CDR1 MDHEN and CDR2 SYDVKM. V was clipped by 5 bases and J by 9 bases; unmatched bases: 12. The CDR3 here is CASSQHRTGSTSPLHF. The CDR3 coding sequence is TGTGCCAGCAGTCAACACCGGACAGGGTCTACTTCACCCCTCCACTTT.

V and J are TRBV25-1 and TRBJ1-4, with 8 bases aligning to TRBD1. J gave up 0 bases and V 4 bases, and 4 bases lay outside the gene matches. CDR3 size: 16 residues. Germline values: CDR1 MGHDK, CDR2 SYGVNS. CDR3 sequence (DNA): TGTGCCAGCAGTGGGACAGGGATAACAACTAATGAAAAACTGTTTTTT. Translation: CASSGTGITTNEKLFF.

This clonotype has only a few counts. At one boundary the junction diverges from the germline segment, which might be a read error. The V gene is TRBV15, the J gene TRBJ1-3; D gene unclear. CDR3 size: 15 residues. Germline-derived CDR1 and CDR2 are LNHNV and YYDKDF (reference sequence). This chain's CDR3 is CATSRDLSYGNTIYF. In DNA form, the CDR3 reads TGTGCCACCAGTAGAGATCTCTCTTACGGAAACACCATATATTTT.

As DNA, the CDR3 is TGTGCCAGCTCACCAGGGCAGGGGGGAAGCAATCAGCCCCAGCATTTT. Translated, it gives CASSPGQGGSNQPQHF. This sequence joins TRBV18 and TRBJ1-5; 7 nucleotides line up with TRBD1. Losses at the gene ends were 2 bases for V and 1 base for J; bases not matched to a gene: 5. Looked up from germline, CDR1 is KGHSH and CDR2 is LQKENI. This CDR3 region has 16 residues. Looking up the rest from reference TRBV18 and TRBJ1-5 gives the full variable domain: NAGVMQNPRHLVRRRGQEARLRCSPMKGHSHVYWYRQLPEEGLKFMVYLQKENIIDESGMPKERFSAEFPKEGPSILRIQQVVRGDSAAYFCASSPGQGGSNQPQHFGDGTRLSIL.

This clonotype was seen ten or more times. The J gene is TRBJ1-2, the V gene TRBV20-1; 8 bases map to TRBD1. In germline, CDR1 is DFQATT, CDR2 SNEGSKA (reference sequence). With 3 bases clipped from V and 4 bases from J, the junction kept 7 bases outside the gene matches. The CDR3 sequence is 14 residues long. The CDR3 nucleotides are TGCAGTGCTAGTCGCACAGGGGGAGGCTATGGCTACACCTTC. Protein product: CSASRTGGGYGYTF.

This clonotype was found many times. This chain links TRBV5-1 with TRBJ2-1; D assignment may be TRBD1 or TRBD2 (5 bases each). The CDR3 consists of 19 residues. Germline V gives CDR1 SGHRS, CDR2 YFSETQ. With 0 bases removed from V and 0 bases from J, the gap between germline ends came to 19 bases. This CDR3 is CASSLVRFGGASSYNEQFF. CDR3 sequence (DNA): TGCGCCAGCAGCTTGGTACGGTTTGGGGGAGCTTCCTCCTACAATGAGCAGTTCTTC.

This clonotype was observed a few times. The V gene is TRBV6-2 or TRBV6-3, the J gene TRBJ2-1; D is undetermined. CDR3 length: 16 amino acids. V lost 6 bases and J lost 2, with 17 bases in between. Germline-derived CDR1 and CDR2 are MNHEY and SVGEGT. The CDR3 DNA reads as TGTGCCAGCAGGGAAAGGGTGGGATTTCCCTACAATGAGCAGTTCTTC. Translating it yields CASRERVGFPYNEQFF.

The sample holds many counts of this clonotype. The V gene is TRBV20-1, the J gene TRBJ2-5, with TRBD1 matching over 7 bases. This CDR3 has 15 amino acids. Germline CDR1 DFQATT, CDR2 SNEGSKA (reference sequence). V lost 3 bases, J lost 7 bases, and 14 bases stayed unmatched. CDR3 loop: CSASPGKGATGTQYF. CDR3 bases: TGCAGTGCTAGCCCCGGCAAGGGGGCGACGGGGACCCAGTACTTC.